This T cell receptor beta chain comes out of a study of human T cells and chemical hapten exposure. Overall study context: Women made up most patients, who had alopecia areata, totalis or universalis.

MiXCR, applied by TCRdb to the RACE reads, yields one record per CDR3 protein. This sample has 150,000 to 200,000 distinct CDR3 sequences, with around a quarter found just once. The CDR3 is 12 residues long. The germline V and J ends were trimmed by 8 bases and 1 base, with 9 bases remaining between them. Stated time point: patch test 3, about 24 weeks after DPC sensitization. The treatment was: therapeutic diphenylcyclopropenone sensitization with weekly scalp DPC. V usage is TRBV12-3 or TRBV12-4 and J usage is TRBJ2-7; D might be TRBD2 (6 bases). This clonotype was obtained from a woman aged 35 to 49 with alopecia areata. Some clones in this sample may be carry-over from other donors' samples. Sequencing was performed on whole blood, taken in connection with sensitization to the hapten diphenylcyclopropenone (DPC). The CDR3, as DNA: TGTGCCAGCTCGGGACTTTCCTACGAGCAGTACTTC. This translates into CASSGLSYEQYF.